The T cell receptor (beta chain) described here comes from a study of T cell repertoires in cytomegalovirus infection. Turning to the study itself: Both a matching HLA type and CMV infection were indicated by public TCR beta signatures. Study-wide findings and caveats: CMV-specific TCR beta clonotypes restricted by HLA-C dominated the ex vivo response. Identification of carriers of CMV plus the relevant HLA was performed using cumulative public TCR beta family frequency.

Details on this clonotype: Its antigen remains unknown. This may be a read error: a much more frequent sequence differs by one nucleotide.

The CDR3 is made up of 14 amino acids. Trimming shortened V by 4 bases and J by 8 bases, and 14 bases separated the two germline ends. Looked up from germline, CDR1 is SEHNR and CDR2 is FQNEAQ (reference sequence). TCRdb reprocessed the reads with MiXCR, giving one entry per CDR3 protein. The sample shows approximately 500,000 distinct CDR3 sequences, more than 15% of them seen only once. The TCR originated in a human donor in good health (CMV status not recorded). Some clones in this sample may be carry-over from other donors' samples. Sequenced material: CD8+ T cells from PBMCs. The chain links TRBV7-9 to TRBJ1-4; no clear D gene. CDR3 DNA: TGTGCCAGCAGCTCCTCGATTGTTTGGGAAAAACTGTTTTTT. It codes for CASSSSIVWEKLFF.